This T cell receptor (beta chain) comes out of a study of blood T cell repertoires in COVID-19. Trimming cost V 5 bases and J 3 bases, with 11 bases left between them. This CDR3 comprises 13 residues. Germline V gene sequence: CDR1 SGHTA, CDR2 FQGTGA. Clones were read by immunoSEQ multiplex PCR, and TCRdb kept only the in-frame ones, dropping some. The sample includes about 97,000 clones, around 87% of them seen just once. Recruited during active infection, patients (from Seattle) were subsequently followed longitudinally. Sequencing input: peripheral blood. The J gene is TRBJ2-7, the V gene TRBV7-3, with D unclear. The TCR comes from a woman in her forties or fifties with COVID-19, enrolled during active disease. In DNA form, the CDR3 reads TGTGCCAGCAGCCCCCCTAACGGCTACGAGCAGTACTTC. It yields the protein CASSPPNGYEQYF.